This passage covers 27 T cell receptor beta chains from one sample sequenced in a study of T cell changes during pregnancy in multiple sclerosis. Some clones are missing from TCRdb's copy, which holds only in-frame ones; the method was immunoSEQ multiplex PCR. The sample yields 40,000 or so clones, about 90% seen once. The specimen comprised CD4+ T cells from peripheral blood mononuclear cells, sampled in the third trimester of pregnancy. The receptors shown here come from a female donor in good health, enrolled as a control in a pregnancy study.

The V gene is TRBV6-1, the J gene TRBJ1-5; D is possibly TRBD1 (6 bases). This CDR3 contains 15 residues. The V end was cut by 7 bases, the J end by 3 bases, with 16 bases between. Per germline, CDR1 MNHNS and CDR2 SASEGT. The CDR3 here is CASNRQETDNQPQHF. In nucleotides, the CDR3 is TGTGCCAGCAACAGACAGGAGACAGACAATCAGCCCCAGCATTTT.

The chain carries TRBV5-1 and TRBJ1-2, with a weak D call TRBD1 (5 bases). This CDR3 has 16 amino acids. The germline V gene has CDR1 SGHRS and CDR2 YFSETQ. V was pared by 5 bases and J by 0 bases, with 17 bases between. Here the CDR3 reads CASRDDSVRANYGYTF. The CDR3 nucleotides are TGCGCCAGCAGGGACGACAGTGTTAGAGCTAACTATGGCTACACCTTC.

J is TRBJ2-1 and V is TRBV6-5; D not resolved. The germline V gene has CDR1 MNHEY and CDR2 SVGAGI. The CDR3 contains 15 residues. Trimming took off 0 bases at V and 2 bases at J, with 8 bases between the two ends. The CDR3: CASSYSGQAYNEQFF. In DNA, the CDR3 is TGTGCCAGCAGTTACTCCGGCCAGGCCTACAATGAGCAGTTCTTC.

This clone was recorded once. This chain links TRBV14 with TRBJ1-2, with 9 positions matching TRBD1. The CDR3 consists of 16 residues. Germline assignment: CDR1 SGHDN and CDR2 FVKESK. The ends lost 3 bases at V and 5 bases at J; junction bases unmatched: 10. The CDR3 nucleotides are TGTGCCAGCAGCCACCTAGGACCGGGACAGGGTTATGGCTACACCTTC. Protein product: CASSHLGPGQGYGYTF. Filled out from reference TRBV14 and TRBJ1-2, the complete variable domain reads EAGVTQFPSHSVIEKGQTVTLRCDPISGHDNLYWYRRVMGKEIKFLLHFVKESKQDESGMPNNRFLAERTGGTYSTLKVQPAELEDSGVYFCASSHLGPGQGYGYTFGSGTRLTVV.

This chain connects TRBV30 to TRBJ1-2, with D possibly being TRBD1 (5 bases). Trimming took 4 bases from V and 2 from J, leaving 8 bases between them. Germline assignment: CDR1 GTSNPN and CDR2 SVGIG (reference sequence). The CDR3 covers 12 residues. The chain's CDR3 is CAWTQGNYGYTF. In DNA, the CDR3 is TGTGCCTGGACCCAGGGCAACTATGGCTACACCTTC.

In this sample, this clone turned up once. V usage is TRBV7-9 and J usage is TRBJ2-7; TRBD2 matches at 8 bases. Germline values: CDR1 SEHNR, CDR2 FQNEAQ (reference sequence). Losses at the gene ends were 1 base for V and 6 bases for J; bases not matched to a gene: 8. The CDR3 spans 15 residues. The CDR3 loop is CASSLVLGRAGEQYF. CDR3 nucleotide sequence: TGTGCCAGCAGCTTAGTCCTCGGGAGGGCCGGCGAGCAGTACTTC.

The chain recombines TRBV7-3 with TRBJ2-2; 10 bases are shared with TRBD1. With V trimmed by 7 bases and J by 3 bases, 5 bases remained unmatched. The CDR3 runs 15 residues. Germline V CDR1 and CDR2: SGHTA, FQGTGA. The CDR3 nucleotides read TGTGCCAGCACCCCGGGACAGGGGTACACCGGGGAGCTGTTTTTT. Its protein product is CASTPGQGYTGELFF.

The V gene is TRBV27, the J gene TRBJ2-7, with TRBD2 as a possible D gene (5 bases). Germline CDR1 and CDR2: MNHEY and SMNVEV (reference sequence). With 6 bases removed from V and 6 bases from J, the gap between germline ends came to 27 bases. The CDR3 is 17 amino acids. CDR3 loop: CASSRRYQPLTGIEQYF. Here the CDR3 DNA reads TGTGCCAGCAGCCGGCGGTATCAGCCCTTGACGGGAATCGAGCAGTACTTC.

The chain employs TRBV9 and TRBJ2-3; D might be TRBD2 (5 bases). V lost 1 base and J lost 1, with 10 bases in between. There are 15 residues in the CDR3. Per germline, CDR1 SGDLS and CDR2 YYNGEE. The CDR3 nucleotides are TGTGCCAGCAGCGTACTGGGGAGAGGCACAGATACGCAGTATTTT. Protein: CASSVLGRGTDTQYF.

The chain links TRBV19 to TRBJ2-2; TRBD1 matches at 8 bases. This CDR3 is built from 14 residues. Germline loops: CDR1 LNHDA, CDR2 SQIVND (reference sequence). V dropped 6 bases and J dropped 5; count of bases not matched to a gene: 5. The DNA for the CDR3 is TGTGCCAGTAGCCAGGGGGCGCGGACCGGGGAGCTGTTTTTT. Translating gives CASSQGARTGELFF.

V is TRBV19 and J is TRBJ2-1; TRBD1 matches at 11 bases. J was trimmed by 5 bases and V by 7 bases; bases with no gene match: 10. The CDR3 extends over 16 amino acids. CDR1 and CDR2 (germline): LNHDA, SQIVND (reference sequence). The CDR3 coding sequence is TGTGCCAGTACGGGGGTCGGGACAGGGGGTAACAATGAGCAGTTCTTC. It is translated as CASTGVGTGGNNEQFF.

The chain carries TRBV11-2 and TRBJ1-1; 7 bases match TRBD1. CDR1 and CDR2 from the germline V gene are SGHAT and FQNNGV. This CDR3 region has 18 residues. With V trimmed by 2 bases and J by 8 bases, 20 bases remained unmatched. CDR3 nucleotide sequence: TGTGCCAGCAGCTTATTGGTCCCCATACAGGGGAAGGCCGGGGAAGCTTTCTTT. Amino acids: CASSLLVPIQGKAGEAFF.

The chain joins TRBV7-9 to TRBJ1-6; 8 bases map to TRBD1. Per germline, CDR1 SEHNR and CDR2 FQNEAQ (reference sequence). Trimming cost V 4 bases and J 6 bases; bases outside gene matches: 5. This CDR3 is 15 amino acids long. CDR3 protein: CASSWGTGSNSPLHF. The CDR3 nucleotides are TGTGCCAGCAGCTGGGGGACAGGCTCTAATTCACCCCTCCACTTT.

CDR3 DNA: TGTGCCAGCAGCTTAAGGACGGGGTTATACGAGCAGTACTTC. Encoded protein: CASSLRTGLYEQYF. The chain couples TRBV7-6 to TRBJ2-7, with D possibly being TRBD2 (5 bases). The germline gives CDR1 SGHVS, CDR2 FNYEAQ. V was cut by 2 bases and J by 4 bases, with 12 bases left in between. The CDR3 runs to 14 residues. The variable domain in full, completed from reference TRBV7-6 and TRBJ2-7, reads GAGVSQSPRYKVTKRGQDVALRCDPISGHVSLYWYRQALGQGPEFLTYFNYEAQQDKSGLPNDRFSAERPEGSISTLTIQRTEQRDSAMYRCASSLRTGLYEQYFGPGTRLTVT.

The CDR3: CASSYRGGAGTDTQYF. The CDR3 DNA reads TGTGCCAGCAGCTACCGCGGGGGGGCCGGCACAGATACGCAGTATTTT. The rearrangement joins TRBV7-3 to TRBJ2-3; the match to TRBD2 covers 9 bases. The CDR3 runs 16 residues. Trimming took 4 bases from V and 1 from J; bases not matched to a gene: 6. CDR1 is SGHTA, CDR2 FQGTGA, per germline.

This chain connects TRBV28 to TRBJ1-1; 7 nucleotides align to TRBD1. The germline gives CDR1 MDHEN, CDR2 SYDVKM. This CDR3 region has 14 residues. With 6 bases clipped from V and 3 bases from J, the junction kept 7 bases outside the gene matches. The CDR3 DNA follows: TGTGCCAGCAGCCAAGGGGGCGCTGACACTGAAGCTTTCTTT. The encoded protein is CASSQGGADTEAFF.

V usage is TRBV29-1 and J usage is TRBJ1-3; D unclear. Germline V CDR1 and CDR2: SQVTM, ANQGSEA. The CDR3 extends over 15 amino acids. V gave up 6 bases and J gave up 0 bases, with 15 bases separating them. CDR3 protein: CSVSGLSYSGNTIYF. CDR3 DNA sequence: TGCAGCGTAAGTGGACTGAGTTACTCTGGAAACACCATATATTTT. Full variable domain (outside the CDR3, taken from reference TRBV29-1 and TRBJ1-3): SAVISQKPSRDICQRGTSLTIQCQVDSQVTMMFWYRQQPGQSLTLIATANQGSEATYESGFVIDKFPISRPNLTFSTLTVSNMSPEDSSIYLCSVSGLSYSGNTIYFGEGSWLTVV.

This sequence joins TRBV12-5 and TRBJ2-1; 7 positions match TRBD2. This CDR3 has 15 amino acids. Germline trimming cut 6 bases from V and 5 bases from J; bases unmatched to any gene: 10. CDR1 LGHNT and CDR2 FRNRAP come from the germline V gene. The CDR3 loop reads CASGSRGTRNNEQFF. The CDR3 bases are TGTGCTAGTGGATCGCGGGGGACCCGGAACAATGAGCAGTTCTTC.

The genes are TRBV7-3 and TRBJ1-2; no clear D gene. V lost 3 bases to trimming and J lost 2 bases, with 10 bases between them. Germline V lookup: CDR1 SGHTA, CDR2 FQGTGA. This CDR3 spans 14 amino acids. The CDR3 coding sequence is TGTGCCAGCAGCTTGGGTCGAGGCAACTATGGCTACACCTTC. This sequence encodes CASSLGRGNYGYTF.

This chain links TRBV2 with TRBJ2-3; D might be TRBD2 (5 bases). The CDR3 consists of 18 residues. V gave up 3 bases and J gave up 0 bases, with 19 bases separating them. Per germline, CDR1 SNHLY and CDR2 FYNNEI. CDR3 amino acids: CASSDPGRRWESTDTQYF. The CDR3 DNA reads TGTGCCAGCAGTGATCCAGGTCGGCGGTGGGAGAGCACAGATACGCAGTATTTT.

The genes are TRBV27 and TRBJ2-7; 7 positions match TRBD2. The V gene end was trimmed by 2 bases and the J gene end by 2 bases; junction bases not matched to a gene: 3. This CDR3 is 14 amino acids long. Germline-derived CDR1 and CDR2 are MNHEY and SMNVEV (reference sequence). In nucleotides, the CDR3 is TGTGCCAGCAGTTTAAGACTAGCCGCCTACGAGCAGTACTTC. Amino acid sequence: CASSLRLAAYEQYF.

The chain links TRBV28 to TRBJ2-1, with 9 positions matching TRBD2. Trimming at V came to 7 bases and at J to 10 bases, leaving 20 bases not matched to a gene. Germline V lookup: CDR1 MDHEN, CDR2 SYDVKM. There are 17 residues in the CDR3. The chain's CDR3 is CASTLQGSGRGGKEQFF. The CDR3 DNA reads as TGTGCCAGCACCTTACAGGGTAGCGGGAGAGGGGGCAAGGAGCAGTTCTTC.

V is TRBV9 and J is TRBJ2-3; weak D call: TRBD1 (6 bases). V dropped 4 bases and J dropped 0 bases, with 9 bases sitting between them. The V gene's germline CDR1 is SGDLS and CDR2 YYNGEE. This CDR3 is 14 amino acids long. DNA of the CDR3: TGTGCCAGCAGCCCTGGACAGAGCACAGATACGCAGTATTTT. Its protein product is CASSPGQSTDTQYF.

This clone was observed a single time. V is TRBV5-1 and J is TRBJ1-2, with D possibly TRBD1 on 6 matching bases. Germline V lookup: CDR1 SGHRS, CDR2 YFSETQ. CDR3 size: 15 residues. Deletions cut 0 bases from V and 3 bases from J, with 12 bases between. The CDR3 loop is CASSLDSQGHYGYTF. In nucleotides, the CDR3 is TGCGCCAGCAGCTTGGACAGTCAGGGGCACTATGGCTACACCTTC.

J is TRBJ2-5 and V is TRBV19; 11 positions agree with TRBD2. Germline-derived CDR1 and CDR2 are LNHDA and SQIVND (reference sequence). The CDR3 runs to 15 residues. Unmatched junction bases numbered 4, after V lost 5 bases and J lost 2 bases. In nucleotides, the CDR3 is TGTGCCAGTAGTGTGCTAGCGGGGGGACAAGAGACCCAGTACTTC. This sequence encodes CASSVLAGGQETQYF.

J is TRBJ2-3 and V is TRBV9; unclear D gene. From germline, CDR1 is SGDLS and CDR2 YYNGEE. V lost 2 bases, J lost 0 bases, and 4 bases lay in between. The CDR3 is 13 amino acids. Here the CDR3 DNA reads TGTGCCAGCAGCGTCCTGAGCACAGATACGCAGTATTTT. Amino acid sequence: CASSVLSTDTQYF.

The chain recombines TRBV5-8 with TRBJ1-1, with D uncertain. There are 13 residues in the CDR3. Germline V gene lookup returns CDR1 SGHTS and CDR2 YDEGEE. Trimming shortened V by 4 bases and J by 1 base, and 8 bases separated the two germline ends. The DNA for the CDR3 is TGTGCCAGCAGCAGCGAGCCGAACACTGAAGCTTTCTTT. Protein: CASSSEPNTEAFF.